These 25 T cell receptor beta chains share one sample of origin, sequenced in a study of Ad26.COV2.S vaccination and SARS-CoV-2 variants. Assay used: immunoSEQ multiplex PCR; TCRdb lists only in-frame clones, some missing. The repertoire holds about 350,000 clones, with about 87% as singletons. Treatment noted: some 20 received Ad26.COV2.S at low or high dose, single or two shots; about 5 received placebo; per-sample allocation not given. Sampling occurred on day 63 after the first vaccine or placebo injection. The source material was peripheral blood, sampled in a trial of Ad26.COV2.S vaccine versus placebo. The receptors were gathered from a person aged 18-65 years who received the Ad26.COV2.S COVID-19 vaccine or a placebo.

V is TRBV6-2 or TRBV6-3 and J is TRBJ2-4, with TRBD1 as a possible D gene (8 bases). The CDR3 spans 12 residues. Trimming took off 5 bases at V and 9 bases at J, with 11 bases between the two ends. Germline values: CDR1 MNHEY, CDR2 SVGEGT. CDR3 amino acids: CASSHRGGIQYF. CDR3 coding DNA: TGTGCCAGCAGTCACAGGGGGGGCATTCAGTACTTC.

The rearrangement joins TRBV12-3 or TRBV12-4 to TRBJ1-2; tentatively, D is TRBD1 (6 bases). V was trimmed by 2 bases and J by 4 bases, leaving 8 bases between them. The CDR3 totals 13 residues. DNA for the CDR3: TGTGCCAGCAGTTTACGAGGGGGCTATGGCTACACCTTC. Translating gives CASSLRGGYGYTF.

This chain connects TRBV6-5 to TRBJ2-3, with 8 bases lining up with TRBD1. Trimming took 2 bases from V and 0 from J; bases not matched to a gene: 4. This CDR3 contains 16 residues. From germline, CDR1 is MNHEY and CDR2 SVGAGI. CDR3 region: CASSYGTGPSTDTQYF. The CDR3 nucleotides read TGTGCCAGCAGTTACGGGACAGGCCCCAGCACAGATACGCAGTATTTT.

The rearrangement uses TRBV14 and TRBJ1-4; D is ambiguous. This CDR3 has 15 residues. In germline, CDR1 is SGHDN, CDR2 FVKESK. V lost 1 base, J lost 5 bases, and 11 bases lay in between. The CDR3 nucleotides are TGTGCCAGCAGCCAAGTGAGCCCAGGAAATGAAAAACTGTTTTTT. The encoded protein is CASSQVSPGNEKLFF. The whole variable domain, filled in from reference TRBV14 and TRBJ1-4, reads EAGVTQFPSHSVIEKGQTVTLRCDPISGHDNLYWYRRVMGKEIKFLLHFVKESKQDESGMPNNRFLAERTGGTYSTLKVQPAELEDSGVYFCASSQVSPGNEKLFFGSGTQLSVL.

The J gene is TRBJ1-1, the V gene TRBV6-5; perhaps TRBD1 as D (5 bases). This CDR3 is built from 13 residues. The V end was cut by 1 base, the J end by 4 bases, with 7 bases between. Germline V CDR1 and CDR2: MNHEY, SVGAGI. The CDR3 DNA follows: TGTGCCAGCAGTTACTTAGGGGCCACTGAAGCTTTCTTT. Amino acids: CASSYLGATEAFF.

This chain uses TRBV27 with TRBJ2-7; a possible D gene is TRBD2 (6 bases). Deletions cut 2 bases from V and 5 bases from J, with 19 bases between. In germline, CDR1 is MNHEY, CDR2 SMNVEV (reference sequence). The length of the CDR3 is 16 residues. The CDR3 is CASSLISGVLGHEQYF. The CDR3 nucleotides read TGTGCCAGCAGTTTAATTTCGGGGGTCCTAGGGCACGAGCAGTACTTC.

The J gene is TRBJ1-2, the V gene TRBV12-3 or TRBV12-4; 7 bases are a match to TRBD1. V gave up 6 bases and J gave up 4 bases; unmatched junction bases: 5. This CDR3 contains 13 residues. This CDR3 reads CASSPGQIYGYTF. DNA for the CDR3: TGTGCCAGCAGCCCGGGACAGATCTATGGCTACACCTTC.

The V call is TRBV4-3, the J call TRBJ2-3, with a tentative D call TRBD2 (6 bases). V was shortened by 0 bases and J by 3 bases, with 16 bases between the two germline ends. In germline, CDR1 is LGHNA, CDR2 YSLEER. The CDR3 is made up of 17 amino acids. CDR3 bases: TGCGCCAGCAGCCAAGATGAAGTAGGTGCGGGGACAGATACGCAGTATTTT. It translates to CASSQDEVGAGTDTQYF.

This clone was detected a few times. The rearrangement joins TRBV18 to TRBJ1-2; D unclear. The CDR3 sequence is 15 residues long. Germline V gene sequence: CDR1 KGHSH, CDR2 LQKENI. Between the trimmed V and J ends, which lost 8 bases and 0 bases, there was a span of 16 bases. CDR3 in amino acids: CASRPSAQSNYGYTF. CDR3 coding DNA: TGTGCCAGCCGACCATCGGCACAGTCTAACTATGGCTACACCTTC.

J is TRBJ2-3 and V is TRBV5-1; 7 nucleotides line up with TRBD2. Germline V lookup: CDR1 SGHRS, CDR2 YFSETQ. V was clipped by 4 bases and J by 2 bases; unmatched bases: 10. The CDR3 length is 16 residues. For the CDR3, the DNA is TGCGCCAGCAGCAGGGGAGAGCGGGGAGACACAGATACGCAGTATTTT. Residues: CASSRGERGDTDTQYF.

This clone was detected once. The chain combines TRBV18 with TRBJ2-7, with D possibly matching TRBD1 (5 bases). Trimming took 1 base from V and 0 from J, leaving 13 bases between them. The CDR3 covers 16 residues. Germline values: CDR1 KGHSH, CDR2 LQKENI. The CDR3, as DNA: TGTGCCAGCTCACCACTCAGGGATCTAACCTCCTACGAGCAGTACTTC. Residues: CASSPLRDLTSYEQYF.

This clone was observed once. The chain is built from TRBV5-6 and TRBJ1-2; a weak D match, TRBD1 (6 bases). V was pared by 0 bases and J by 8 bases, with 14 bases between. The CDR3 is 14 amino acids. CDR1 and CDR2 from the germline V gene are SGHDT and YYEEEE. In DNA, the CDR3 is TGTGCCAGCAGCTTGGGTTCGAAGGGGGTCGGCTACACCTTC. Translated: CASSLGSKGVGYTF.

This clone was detected a few times. The gene calls are TRBV2 and TRBJ2-1; 11 nucleotides align to TRBD2. Germline CDR1 reads SNHLY; CDR2 reads FYNNEI. This CDR3 is 15 amino acids long. Germline trimming cut 6 bases from V and 7 bases from J; bases unmatched to any gene: 8. The CDR3 DNA sequence: TGTGCCAGCAGATACGGGACTAGCGGAGGGAATGAGCAGTTCTTC. Its protein product is CASRYGTSGGNEQFF.

This sequence joins TRBV19 and TRBJ2-7; 9 positions agree with TRBD1. The ends lost 3 bases at V and 5 bases at J; junction bases unmatched: 5. This CDR3 has 14 residues. The germline CDR1 and CDR2 sequences are LNHDA and SQIVND (reference sequence). DNA for the CDR3: TGTGCCAGTAGTATCGGGACAGGGAGGAACGAGCAGTACTTC. This codes for CASSIGTGRNEQYF.

V and J are TRBV6-2 or TRBV6-3 and TRBJ1-1; 9 nucleotides line up with TRBD1. Unmatched junction bases numbered 9, after V lost 6 bases and J lost 1 base. Germline V gene data show CDR1 as MNHEY and CDR2 as SVGEGT. The CDR3 is 16 amino acids. The CDR3 sequence is CASSRGTGQGNTEAFF. In DNA form, the CDR3 reads TGTGCCAGCAGCCGAGGGACGGGACAGGGGAACACTGAAGCTTTCTTT.

The V and J genes are TRBV12-3 or TRBV12-4 and TRBJ2-4, with unresolved D. This CDR3 comprises 12 residues. V lost 6 bases to trimming and J lost 9 bases, with 12 bases between them. Here the CDR3 reads CASRTTLGIQYF. The CDR3 DNA is TGTGCCAGCAGAACTACCCTTGGCATTCAGTACTTC.

V is TRBV18 and J is TRBJ2-1; 8 bases align to TRBD2. The germline CDR1 and CDR2 sequences are KGHSH and LQKENI. The CDR3 has 15 residues. V lost 3 bases to trimming and J lost 8 bases; unmatched junction nucleotides: 9. The CDR3, as DNA: TGTGCCAGCTCACCCCCAACAGCGCGGGGGGATGAGCAGTTCTTC. It translates to CASSPPTARGDEQFF.

This chain links TRBV19 with TRBJ2-1; 9 positions agree with TRBD2. This CDR3 is built from 13 residues. Germline V gene sequence: CDR1 LNHDA, CDR2 SQIVND (reference sequence). Losses at the gene ends were 10 bases for V and 14 bases for J; bases not matched to a gene: 15. Here the CDR3 reads CATTPGLASSKFF. In DNA form, the CDR3 reads TGTGCCACAACACCGGGACTAGCATCGAGTAAGTTCTTC.

This rearrangement joins TRBV29-1 to TRBJ2-7, with 9 bases fitting TRBD1. This CDR3 spans 14 amino acids. Germline assignment: CDR1 SQVTM and CDR2 ANQGSEA. With 1 base clipped from V and 3 bases from J, the junction kept 4 bases outside the gene matches. The CDR3 nucleotides read TGCAGCGTTGAAGGTGGGACAGGGAACTACGAGCAGTACTTC. It translates to CSVEGGTGNYEQYF.

As DNA, the CDR3 is TGCGCCAGCAGCGCCGGATCTGGGGAGCTGTTTTTT. As protein: CASSAGSGELFF. The chain links TRBV5-1 to TRBJ2-2; no firm D call. Trimming removed 4 bases at V and 8 bases at J, with 9 bases between. Germline V gene lookup returns CDR1 SGHRS and CDR2 YFSETQ. The CDR3 has 12 residues.

The chain has TRBV28 and TRBJ2-5; D might be TRBD2 (5 bases). Trimming pared 3 bases from V and 5 bases from J, leaving 13 bases between. This CDR3 has 14 residues. Germline CDR1 reads MDHEN; CDR2 reads SYDVKM. CDR3 coding DNA: TGTGCCAGCAGTTTCGTGCGGGTAGTGGAGACCCAGTACTTC. It specifies CASSFVRVVETQYF.

The chain is built from TRBV6-5 and TRBJ1-5; 9 bases match TRBD1. The CDR3 is made up of 15 amino acids. V dropped 10 bases and J dropped 9; count of bases not matched to a gene: 16. Germline CDR1 reads MNHEY; CDR2 reads SVGAGI. DNA for the CDR3: TGTGCCACACGAAAGGGACAGGGCCTCGGTTGGCCCCAGCATTTT. Its protein is CATRKGQGLGWPQHF.

V is TRBV28 and J is TRBJ2-2; 7 bases match TRBD2. Germline V gives CDR1 MDHEN, CDR2 SYDVKM. CDR3 length: 16 residues. With 7 bases clipped from V and 7 bases from J, the junction kept 15 bases outside the gene matches. CDR3 DNA sequence: TGTGCCAGCACCAGTCTGGGGGAGGGAAGAGACGGGGAGCTGTTTTTT. As protein: CASTSLGEGRDGELFF.

This clone was picked up a small number of times. V usage is TRBV7-9 and J usage is TRBJ1-6; no clear D gene. The germline V gene encodes CDR1 SEHNR and CDR2 FQNEAQ (reference sequence). V shed 4 bases and J shed 9 bases, with 13 bases lying between them. The CDR3 totals 14 residues. The CDR3 DNA is TGTGCCAGCAGCTCGGATTGGGGAGGTTCACCCCTCCACTTT. Its protein product is CASSSDWGGSPLHF. Full variable domain (outside the CDR3, taken from reference TRBV7-9 and TRBJ1-6): DTGVSQNPRHKITKRGQNVTFRCDPISEHNRLYWYRQTLGQGPEFLTYFQNEAQLEKSRLLSDRFSAERPKGSFSTLEIQRTEQGDSAMYLCASSSDWGGSPLHFGNGTRLTVT.

The chain employs TRBV5-6 and TRBJ1-1; 8 bases line up with TRBD1. Trimming at V came to 3 bases and at J to 0 bases, leaving 4 bases not matched to a gene. The CDR3 runs to 15 residues. In germline, CDR1 is SGHDT, CDR2 YYEEEE. The CDR3 DNA reads TGTGCCAGCAGCTCCCGGGACAGGATGAACACTGAAGCTTTCTTT. Its protein product is CASSSRDRMNTEAFF.